This T cell receptor beta chain was sequenced during a study of CD8+ T cells in alopecia areata. This CDR3 is built from 13 residues. Germline V lookup: CDR1 MNHEY, CDR2 SMNVEV (reference sequence). Trimming took off 0 bases at V and 7 bases at J, with 7 bases between the two ends. Study-level results: Scalp samples also yield sequences from resident alphabeta T cells of normal skin. Patients showed less clear TCR sequence sharing than mice, possibly partly because of HLA diversity. Clonality was higher in lesional than normal scalp, especially in alopecia totalis/universalis.

RNA was extracted and reverse transcribed into cDNA as the sequencing template. Using immunoSEQ multiplex PCR, the repertoire was profiled, and TCRdb retains in-frame clones only, with some absent. The sample lists tens of thousands of clones, around 47% occurring once. Lesional scalp tissue (obtained by punch biopsy) and peripheral blood were collected from alopecia areata patients. About this clone: What it binds is unknown.

The V gene is TRBV27, the J gene TRBJ2-1; a possible D gene is TRBD1 (5 bases). The source is a human donor with alopecia areata. Sequences were obtained from NKG2D-low CD8+ T cells sorted from blood. CDR3 in DNA: TGTGCCAGCAGTTTATCGGCAGGGAATGAGCAGTTCTTC. Translated: CASSLSAGNEQFF.